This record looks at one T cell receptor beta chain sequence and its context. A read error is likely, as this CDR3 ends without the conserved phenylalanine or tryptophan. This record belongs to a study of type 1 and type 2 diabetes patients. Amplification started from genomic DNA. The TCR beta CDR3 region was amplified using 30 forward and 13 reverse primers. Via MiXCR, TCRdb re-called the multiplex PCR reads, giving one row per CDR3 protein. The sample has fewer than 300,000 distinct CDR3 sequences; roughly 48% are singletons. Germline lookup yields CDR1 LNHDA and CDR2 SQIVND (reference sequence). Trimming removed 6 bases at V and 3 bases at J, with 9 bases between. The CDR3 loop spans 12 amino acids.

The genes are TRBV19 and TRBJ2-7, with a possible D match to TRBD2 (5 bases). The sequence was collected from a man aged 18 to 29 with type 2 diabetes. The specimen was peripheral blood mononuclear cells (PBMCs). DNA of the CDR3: TGTGCCAGTAGGGGAGTCGGCTACGAGCAGTACTAC. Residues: CASRGVGYEQYY.